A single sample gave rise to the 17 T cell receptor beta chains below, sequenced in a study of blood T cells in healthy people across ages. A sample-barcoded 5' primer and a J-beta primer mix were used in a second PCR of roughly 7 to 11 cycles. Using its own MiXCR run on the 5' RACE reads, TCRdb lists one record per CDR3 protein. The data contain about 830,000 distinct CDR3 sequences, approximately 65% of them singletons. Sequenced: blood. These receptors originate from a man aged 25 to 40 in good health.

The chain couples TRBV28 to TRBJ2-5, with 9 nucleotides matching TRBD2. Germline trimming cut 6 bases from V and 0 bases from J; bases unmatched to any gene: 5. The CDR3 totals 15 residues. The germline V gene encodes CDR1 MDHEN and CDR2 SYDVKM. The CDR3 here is CASSAGGRYQETQYF. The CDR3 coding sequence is TGTGCCAGCAGCGCGGGGGGGAGGTACCAAGAGACCCAGTACTTC.

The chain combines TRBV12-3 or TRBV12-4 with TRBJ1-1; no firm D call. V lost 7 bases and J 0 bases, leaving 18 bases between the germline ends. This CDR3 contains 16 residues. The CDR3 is CASKPGLPMMNTEAFF. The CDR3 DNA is TGTGCCAGCAAACCGGGCCTACCGATGATGAACACTGAAGCTTTCTTT.

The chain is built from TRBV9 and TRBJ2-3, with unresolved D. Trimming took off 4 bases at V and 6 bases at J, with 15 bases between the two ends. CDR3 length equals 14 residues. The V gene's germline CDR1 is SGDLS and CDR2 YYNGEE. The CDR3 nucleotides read TGTGCCAGCAGCCCGGGTAGGCCGTGGGATACGCAGTATTTT. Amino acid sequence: CASSPGRPWDTQYF. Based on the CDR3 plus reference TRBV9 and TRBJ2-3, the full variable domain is DSGVTQTPKHLITATGQRVTLRCSPRSGDLSVYWYQQSLDQGLQFLIQYYNGEERAKGNILERFSAQQFPDLHSELNLSSLELGDSALYFCASSPGRPWDTQYFGPGTRLTVL.

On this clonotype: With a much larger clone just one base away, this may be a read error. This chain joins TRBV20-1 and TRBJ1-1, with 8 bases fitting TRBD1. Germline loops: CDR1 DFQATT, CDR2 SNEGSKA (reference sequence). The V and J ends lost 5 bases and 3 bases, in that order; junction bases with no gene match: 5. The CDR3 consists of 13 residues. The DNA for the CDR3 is TGCAGTGCTCCCATGACAGGGGACACTGAAGCTTTCTTT. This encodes CSAPMTGDTEAFF.

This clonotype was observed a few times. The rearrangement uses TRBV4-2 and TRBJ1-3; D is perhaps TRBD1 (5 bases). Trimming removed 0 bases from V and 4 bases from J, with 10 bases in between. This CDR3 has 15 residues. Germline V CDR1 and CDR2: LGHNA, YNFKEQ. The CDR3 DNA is TGTGCCAGCAGCCAAGACGGGGGTAGCGGAAACACCATATATTTT. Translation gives CASSQDGGSGNTIYF.

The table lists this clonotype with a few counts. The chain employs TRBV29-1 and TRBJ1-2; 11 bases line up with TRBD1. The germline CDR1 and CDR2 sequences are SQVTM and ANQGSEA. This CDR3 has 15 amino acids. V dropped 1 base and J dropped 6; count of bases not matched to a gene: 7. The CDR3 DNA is TGCAGCGTTGAAGGCCTCCCGGACAGGGGGCATGGCTACACCTTC. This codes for CSVEGLPDRGHGYTF.

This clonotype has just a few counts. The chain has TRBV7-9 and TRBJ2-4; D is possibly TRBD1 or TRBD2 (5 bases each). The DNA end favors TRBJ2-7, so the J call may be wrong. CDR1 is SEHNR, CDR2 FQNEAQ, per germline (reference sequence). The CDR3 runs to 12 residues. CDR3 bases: TGTGCCAGCAGGCCGACAGAGGGCGAGCAGTACTTC. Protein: CASRPTEGEQYF.

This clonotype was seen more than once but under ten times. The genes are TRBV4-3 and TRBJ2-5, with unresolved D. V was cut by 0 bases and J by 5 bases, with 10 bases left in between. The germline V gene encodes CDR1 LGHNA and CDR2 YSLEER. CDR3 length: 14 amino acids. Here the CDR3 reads CASSQEWASETQYF. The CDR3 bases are TGCGCCAGCAGCCAAGAATGGGCGTCCGAGACCCAGTACTTC.

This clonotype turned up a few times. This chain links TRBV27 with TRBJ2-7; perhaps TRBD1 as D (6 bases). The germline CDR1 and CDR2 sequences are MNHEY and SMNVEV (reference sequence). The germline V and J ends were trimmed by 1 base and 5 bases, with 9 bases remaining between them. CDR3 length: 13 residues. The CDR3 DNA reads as TGTGCCAGCAGTTTATATGGGGGCCACGAGCAGTACTTC. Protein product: CASSLYGGHEQYF.

CDR3 nucleotide sequence: TGCAGTGCTAGAGGCGACACCGACTCCTACGAGCAGTACTTC. Protein: CSARGDTDSYEQYF. This sequence joins TRBV20-1 and TRBJ2-7; no clear D. Between the trimmed V and J ends, which lost 1 base and 0 bases, there was a span of 10 bases. Germline V CDR1 and CDR2: DFQATT, SNEGSKA (reference sequence). This CDR3 has 14 amino acids.

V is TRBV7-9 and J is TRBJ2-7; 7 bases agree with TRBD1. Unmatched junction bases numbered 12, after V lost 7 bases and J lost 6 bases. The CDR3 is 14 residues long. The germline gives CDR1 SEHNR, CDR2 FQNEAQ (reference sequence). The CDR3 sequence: CASTPRAGGFEQYF. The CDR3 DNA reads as TGTGCCAGCACCCCACGGGCAGGGGGATTCGAGCAGTACTTC.

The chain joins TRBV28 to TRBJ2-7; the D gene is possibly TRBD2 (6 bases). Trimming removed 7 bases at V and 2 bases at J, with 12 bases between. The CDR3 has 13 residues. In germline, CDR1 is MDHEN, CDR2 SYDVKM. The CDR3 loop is CASNSGGAYEQYF. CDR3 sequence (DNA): TGTGCCAGCAACTCAGGCGGGGCCTACGAGCAGTACTTC. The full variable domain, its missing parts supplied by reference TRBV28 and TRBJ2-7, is DVKVTQSSRYLVKRTGEKVFLECVQDMDHENMFWYRQDPGLGLRLIYFSYDVKMKEKGDIPEGYSVSREKKERFSLILESASTNQTSMYLCASNSGGAYEQYFGPGTRLTVT.

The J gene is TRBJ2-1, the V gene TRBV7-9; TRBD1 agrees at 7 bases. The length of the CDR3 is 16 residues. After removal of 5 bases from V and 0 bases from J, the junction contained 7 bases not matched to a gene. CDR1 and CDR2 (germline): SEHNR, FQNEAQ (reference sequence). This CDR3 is CASSNTGAVSYNEQFF. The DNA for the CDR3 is TGTGCCAGCAGCAACACAGGGGCCGTCTCCTACAATGAGCAGTTCTTC.

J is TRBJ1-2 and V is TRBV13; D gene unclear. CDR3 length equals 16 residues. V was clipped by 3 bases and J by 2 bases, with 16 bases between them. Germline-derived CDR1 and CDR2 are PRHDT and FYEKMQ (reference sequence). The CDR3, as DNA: TGTGCCAGCAGCTTTCGAGGGTCGGCCCTGAACTATGGCTACACCTTC. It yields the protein CASSFRGSALNYGYTF. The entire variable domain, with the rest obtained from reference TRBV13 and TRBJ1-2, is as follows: AAGVIQSPRHLIKEKRETATLKCYPIPRHDTVYWYQQGPGQDPQFLISFYEKMQSDKGSIPDRFSAQQFSDYHSELNMSSLELGDSALYFCASSFRGSALNYGYTFGSGTRLTVV.

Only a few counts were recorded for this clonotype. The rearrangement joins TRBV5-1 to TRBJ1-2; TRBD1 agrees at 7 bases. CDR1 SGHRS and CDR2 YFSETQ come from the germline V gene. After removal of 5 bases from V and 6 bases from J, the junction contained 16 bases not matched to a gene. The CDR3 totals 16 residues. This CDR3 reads CASSSGGQEGADGYTF. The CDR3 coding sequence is TGCGCCAGCAGTTCGGGAGGACAGGAGGGGGCAGATGGCTACACCTTC.

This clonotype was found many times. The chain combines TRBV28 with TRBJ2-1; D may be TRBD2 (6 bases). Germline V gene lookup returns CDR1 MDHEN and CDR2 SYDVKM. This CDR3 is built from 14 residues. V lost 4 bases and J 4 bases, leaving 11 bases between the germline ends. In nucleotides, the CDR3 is TGTGCCAGCAGTTCCGGGGGTTCTTACAATGAGCAGTTCTTC. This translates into CASSSGGSYNEQFF. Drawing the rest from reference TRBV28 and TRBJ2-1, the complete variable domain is DVKVTQSSRYLVKRTGEKVFLECVQDMDHENMFWYRQDPGLGLRLIYFSYDVKMKEKGDIPEGYSVSREKKERFSLILESASTNQTSMYLCASSSGGSYNEQFFGPGTRLTVL.

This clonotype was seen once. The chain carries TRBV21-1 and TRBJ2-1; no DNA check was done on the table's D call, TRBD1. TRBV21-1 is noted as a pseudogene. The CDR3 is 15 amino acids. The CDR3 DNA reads TGTGCCAGCAGCAAAGTCCCGGGGACCAACAATGAGCAGTTCTTC. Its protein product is CASSKVPGTNNEQFF.